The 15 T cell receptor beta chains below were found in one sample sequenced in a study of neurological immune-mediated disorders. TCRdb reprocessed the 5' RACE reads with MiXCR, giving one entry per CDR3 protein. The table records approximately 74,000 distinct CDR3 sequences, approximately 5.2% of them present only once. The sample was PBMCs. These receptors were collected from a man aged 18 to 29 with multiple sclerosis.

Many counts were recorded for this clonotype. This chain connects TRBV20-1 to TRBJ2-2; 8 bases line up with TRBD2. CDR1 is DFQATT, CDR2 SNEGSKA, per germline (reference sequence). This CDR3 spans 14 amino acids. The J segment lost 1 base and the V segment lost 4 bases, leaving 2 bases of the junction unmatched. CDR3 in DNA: TGCAGTGCTAAGAGCGGGGGGAACACCGGGGAGCTGTTTTTT. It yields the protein CSAKSGGNTGELFF.

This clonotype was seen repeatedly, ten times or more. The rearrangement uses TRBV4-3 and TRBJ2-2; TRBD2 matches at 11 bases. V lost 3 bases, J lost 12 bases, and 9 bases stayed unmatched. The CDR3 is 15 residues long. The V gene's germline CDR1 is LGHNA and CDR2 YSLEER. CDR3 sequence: CASSQPTSGSRKLFF. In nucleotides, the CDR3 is TGCGCCAGCAGCCAGCCAACTAGCGGGAGTAGGAAGCTGTTTTTT.

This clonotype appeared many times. CDR3 amino acids: CASSQETSGLGDWFF. The CDR3 nucleotides read TGCGCCAGCAGCCAAGAGACTAGCGGGTTGGGGGATTGGTTCTTC. This rearrangement joins TRBV4-1 to TRBJ2-1; 10 nucleotides agree with TRBD2. Germline V gives CDR1 MGHRA, CDR2 YSYEKL. This CDR3 region has 15 residues. Trimming at V came to 0 bases and at J to 15 bases, leaving 11 bases not matched to a gene.

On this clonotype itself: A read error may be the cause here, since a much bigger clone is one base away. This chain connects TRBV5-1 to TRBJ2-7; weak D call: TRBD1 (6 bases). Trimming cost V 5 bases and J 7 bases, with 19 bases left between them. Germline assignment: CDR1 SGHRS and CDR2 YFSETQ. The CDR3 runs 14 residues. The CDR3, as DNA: TGCGCCAGCAGTTCGGACAGACTCTATGGAGAGCAGTACTTC. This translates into CASSSDRLYGEQYF.

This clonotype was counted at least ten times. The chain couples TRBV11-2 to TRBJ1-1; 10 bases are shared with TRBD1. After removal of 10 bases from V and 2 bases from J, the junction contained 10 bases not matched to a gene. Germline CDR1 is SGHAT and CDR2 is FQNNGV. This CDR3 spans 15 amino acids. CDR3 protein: CATLATGGGNTEAFF. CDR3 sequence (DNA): TGTGCCACCTTAGCGACAGGGGGCGGAAACACTGAAGCTTTCTTT.

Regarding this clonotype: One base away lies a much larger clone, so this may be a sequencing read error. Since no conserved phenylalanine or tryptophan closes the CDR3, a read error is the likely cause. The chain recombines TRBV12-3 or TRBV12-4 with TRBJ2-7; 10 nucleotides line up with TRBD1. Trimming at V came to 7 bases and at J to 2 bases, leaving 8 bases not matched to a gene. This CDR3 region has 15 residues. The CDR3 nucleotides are TGTGCCAGCACCGCCGGGGACAGGGGCACCTACGAGCAGTACTGC. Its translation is CASTAGDRGTYEQYC.

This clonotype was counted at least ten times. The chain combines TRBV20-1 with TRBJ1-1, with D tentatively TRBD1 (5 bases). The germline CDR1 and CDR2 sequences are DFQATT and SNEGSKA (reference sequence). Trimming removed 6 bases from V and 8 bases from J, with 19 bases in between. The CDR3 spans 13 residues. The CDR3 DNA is TGCAGTGCAGGGAGAGGAGCAGGGCGAGAAGCTTTCTTT. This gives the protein CSAGRGAGREAFF.

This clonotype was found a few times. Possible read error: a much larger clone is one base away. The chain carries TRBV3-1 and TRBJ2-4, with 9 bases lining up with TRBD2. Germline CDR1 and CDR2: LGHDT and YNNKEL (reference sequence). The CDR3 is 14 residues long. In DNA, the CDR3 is TGTGCCAGCAGCCTGGGACTAGCCAAAAAAATTCAGTACTTC. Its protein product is CASSLGLAKKIQYF. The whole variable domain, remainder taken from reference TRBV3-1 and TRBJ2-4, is DTAVSQTPKYLVTQMGNDKSIKCEQNLGHDTMYWYKQDSKKFLKIMFSYNNKELIINETVPNRFSPKSPDKAHLNLHINSLELGDSAVYFCASSLGLAKKIQYFGAGTRLSVL.

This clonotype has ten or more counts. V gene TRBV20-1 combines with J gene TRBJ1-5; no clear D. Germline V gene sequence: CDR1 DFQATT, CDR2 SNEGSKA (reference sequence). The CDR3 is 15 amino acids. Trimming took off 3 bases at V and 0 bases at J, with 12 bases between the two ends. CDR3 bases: TGCAGTGCTAGCCGTACATGGTATAGCAATCAGCCCCAGCATTTT. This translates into CSASRTWYSNQPQHF.

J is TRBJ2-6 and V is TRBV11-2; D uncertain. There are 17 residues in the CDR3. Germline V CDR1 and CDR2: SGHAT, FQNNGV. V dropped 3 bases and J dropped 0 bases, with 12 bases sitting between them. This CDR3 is CASSFVGRVSGANVLTF. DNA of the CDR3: TGTGCCAGCAGCTTTGTGGGCCGGGTCTCTGGGGCCAACGTCCTGACTTTC.

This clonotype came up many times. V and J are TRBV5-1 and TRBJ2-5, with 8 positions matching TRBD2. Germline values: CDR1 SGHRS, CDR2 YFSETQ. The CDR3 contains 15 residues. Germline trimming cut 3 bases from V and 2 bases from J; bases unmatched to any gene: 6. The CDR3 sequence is CASSSLAGLQETQYF. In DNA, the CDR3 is TGCGCCAGCAGCTCGCTAGCGGGCCTACAAGAGACCCAGTACTTC.

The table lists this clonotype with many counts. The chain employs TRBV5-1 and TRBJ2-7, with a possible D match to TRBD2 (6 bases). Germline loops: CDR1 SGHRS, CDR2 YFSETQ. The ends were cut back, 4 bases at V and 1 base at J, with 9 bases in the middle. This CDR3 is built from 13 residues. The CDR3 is CASSGLFSYEQYF. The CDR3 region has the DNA TGCGCCAGCAGCGGACTATTTTCCTACGAGCAGTACTTC.

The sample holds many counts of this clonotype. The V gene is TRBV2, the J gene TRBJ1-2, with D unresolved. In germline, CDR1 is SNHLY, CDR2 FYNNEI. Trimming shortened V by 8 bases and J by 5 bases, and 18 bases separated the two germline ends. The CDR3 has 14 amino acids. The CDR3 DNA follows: TGTGCCAGCGGAGGAACCAGAAACGGTTATGGCTACACCTTC. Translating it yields CASGGTRNGYGYTF.

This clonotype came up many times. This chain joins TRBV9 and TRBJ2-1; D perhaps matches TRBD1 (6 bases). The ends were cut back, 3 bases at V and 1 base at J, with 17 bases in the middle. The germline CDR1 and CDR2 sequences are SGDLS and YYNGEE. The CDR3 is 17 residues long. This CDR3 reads CASSARVTGTSYNEQFF. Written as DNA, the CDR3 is TGTGCCAGCAGCGCTAGGGTAACAGGGACGTCCTACAATGAGCAGTTCTTC.

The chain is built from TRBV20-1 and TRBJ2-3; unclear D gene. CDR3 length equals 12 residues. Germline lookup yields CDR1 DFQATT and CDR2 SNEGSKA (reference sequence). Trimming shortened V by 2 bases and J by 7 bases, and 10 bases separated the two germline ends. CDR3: CSARPMGYTQYF. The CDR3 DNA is TGCAGTGCTAGACCTATGGGATATACGCAGTATTTT.